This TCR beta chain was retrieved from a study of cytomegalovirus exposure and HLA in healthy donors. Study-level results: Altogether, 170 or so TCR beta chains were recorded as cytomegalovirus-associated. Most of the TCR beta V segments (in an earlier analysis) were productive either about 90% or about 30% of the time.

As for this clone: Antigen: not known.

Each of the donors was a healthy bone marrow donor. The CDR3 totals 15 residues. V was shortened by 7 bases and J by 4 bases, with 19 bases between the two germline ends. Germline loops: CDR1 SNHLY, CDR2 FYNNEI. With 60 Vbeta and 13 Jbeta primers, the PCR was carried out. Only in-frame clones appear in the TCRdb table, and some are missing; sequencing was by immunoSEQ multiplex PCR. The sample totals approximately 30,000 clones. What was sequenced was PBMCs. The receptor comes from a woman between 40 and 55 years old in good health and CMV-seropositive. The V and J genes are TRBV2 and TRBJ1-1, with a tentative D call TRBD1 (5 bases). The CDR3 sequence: CASIGGYSLGTEAFF. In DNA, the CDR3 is TGTGCCAGCATTGGGGGGTACAGCCTTGGCACTGAAGCTTTCTTT.